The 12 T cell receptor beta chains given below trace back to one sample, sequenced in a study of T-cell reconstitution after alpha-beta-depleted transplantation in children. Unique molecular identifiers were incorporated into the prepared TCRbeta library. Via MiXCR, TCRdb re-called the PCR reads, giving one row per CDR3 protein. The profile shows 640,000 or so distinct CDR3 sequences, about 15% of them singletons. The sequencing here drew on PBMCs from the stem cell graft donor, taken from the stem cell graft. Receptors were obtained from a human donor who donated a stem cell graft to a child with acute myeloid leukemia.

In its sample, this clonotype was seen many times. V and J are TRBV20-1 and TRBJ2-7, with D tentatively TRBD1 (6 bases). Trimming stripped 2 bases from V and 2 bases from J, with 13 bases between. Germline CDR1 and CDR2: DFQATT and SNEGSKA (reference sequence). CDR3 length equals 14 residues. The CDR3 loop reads CSARILGQTYEQYF. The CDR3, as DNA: TGCAGTGCTAGAATTTTAGGACAGACCTACGAGCAGTACTTC.

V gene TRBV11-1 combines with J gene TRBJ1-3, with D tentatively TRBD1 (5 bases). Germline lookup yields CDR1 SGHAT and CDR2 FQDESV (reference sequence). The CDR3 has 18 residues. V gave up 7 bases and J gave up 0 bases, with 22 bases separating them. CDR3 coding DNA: TGTGCCAGCAACGACCCTCGGGCAGGGTGGAGCTCTGGAAACACCATATATTTT. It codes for CASNDPRAGWSSGNTIYF.

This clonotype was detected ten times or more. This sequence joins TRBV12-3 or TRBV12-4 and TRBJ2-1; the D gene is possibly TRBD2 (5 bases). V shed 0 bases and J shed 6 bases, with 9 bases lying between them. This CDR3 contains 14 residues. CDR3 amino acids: CASSLAASPNEQFF. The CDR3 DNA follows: TGTGCCAGCAGTTTAGCGGCTAGCCCCAATGAGCAGTTCTTC.

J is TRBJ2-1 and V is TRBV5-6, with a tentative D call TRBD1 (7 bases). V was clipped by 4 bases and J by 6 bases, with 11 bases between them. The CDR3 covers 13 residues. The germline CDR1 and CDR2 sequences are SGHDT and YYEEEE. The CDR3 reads CASSRGTANEQFF. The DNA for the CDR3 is TGTGCCAGCAGCCGGGGGACAGCCAATGAGCAGTTCTTC.

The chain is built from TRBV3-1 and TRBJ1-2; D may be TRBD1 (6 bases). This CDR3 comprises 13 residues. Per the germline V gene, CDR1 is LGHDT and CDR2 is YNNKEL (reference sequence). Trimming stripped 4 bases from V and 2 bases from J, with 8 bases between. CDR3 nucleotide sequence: TGTGCCAGCAGCCGCAGGGGAAACTATGGCTACACCTTC. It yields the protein CASSRRGNYGYTF.

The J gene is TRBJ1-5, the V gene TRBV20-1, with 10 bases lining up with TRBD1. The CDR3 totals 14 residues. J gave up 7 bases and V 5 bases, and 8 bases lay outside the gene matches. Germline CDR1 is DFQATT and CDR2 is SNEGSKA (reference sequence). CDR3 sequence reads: CSAGKTGGHQPQHF. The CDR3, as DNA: TGCAGTGCTGGAAAGACAGGGGGCCACCAGCCCCAGCATTTT.

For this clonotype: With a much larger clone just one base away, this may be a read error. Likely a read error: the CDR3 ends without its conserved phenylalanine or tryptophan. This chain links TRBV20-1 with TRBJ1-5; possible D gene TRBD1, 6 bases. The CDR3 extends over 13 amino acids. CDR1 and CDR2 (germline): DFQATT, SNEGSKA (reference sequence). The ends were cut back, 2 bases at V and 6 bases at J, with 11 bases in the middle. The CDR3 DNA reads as TGCAGTGCTAGAACGGGGGCCGGTCAGCCCCAGCATCTT. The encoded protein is CSARTGAGQPQHL.

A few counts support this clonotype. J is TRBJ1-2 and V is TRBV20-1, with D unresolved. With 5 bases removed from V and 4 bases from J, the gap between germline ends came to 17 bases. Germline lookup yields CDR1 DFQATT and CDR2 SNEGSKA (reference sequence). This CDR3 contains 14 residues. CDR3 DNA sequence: TGCAGTGCTCACCCGCACAGCAGCGGCTATGGCTACACCTTC. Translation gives CSAHPHSSGYGYTF.

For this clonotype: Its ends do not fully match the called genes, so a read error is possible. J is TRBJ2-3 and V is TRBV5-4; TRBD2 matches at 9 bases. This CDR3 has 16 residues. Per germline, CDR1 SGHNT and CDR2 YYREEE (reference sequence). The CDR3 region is CAISLERGATTDTQYF. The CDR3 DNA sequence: TGTGCCATCAGCTTGGAGCGGGGGGCCACCACAGATACGCAGTATTTT.

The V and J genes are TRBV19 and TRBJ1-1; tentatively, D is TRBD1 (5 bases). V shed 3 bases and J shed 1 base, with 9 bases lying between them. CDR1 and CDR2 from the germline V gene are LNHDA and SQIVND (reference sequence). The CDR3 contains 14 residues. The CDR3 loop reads CASSIDRWNTEAFF. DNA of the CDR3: TGTGCCAGTAGTATCGACAGATGGAACACTGAAGCTTTCTTT.

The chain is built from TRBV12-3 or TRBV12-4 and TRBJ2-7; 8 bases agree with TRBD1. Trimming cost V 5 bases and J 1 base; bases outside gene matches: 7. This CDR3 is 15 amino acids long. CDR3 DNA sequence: TGTGCCAGCAGTGCCGGGACAGGAGCGTCCTACGAGCAGTACTTC. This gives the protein CASSAGTGASYEQYF.

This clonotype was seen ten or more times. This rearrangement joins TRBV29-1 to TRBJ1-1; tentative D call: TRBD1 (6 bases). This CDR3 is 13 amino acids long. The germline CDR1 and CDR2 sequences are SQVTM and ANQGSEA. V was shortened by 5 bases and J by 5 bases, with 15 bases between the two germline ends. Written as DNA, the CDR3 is TGCAGCGTTATTTTGGGGGCGAGAACTGAAGCTTTCTTT. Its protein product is CSVILGARTEAFF.